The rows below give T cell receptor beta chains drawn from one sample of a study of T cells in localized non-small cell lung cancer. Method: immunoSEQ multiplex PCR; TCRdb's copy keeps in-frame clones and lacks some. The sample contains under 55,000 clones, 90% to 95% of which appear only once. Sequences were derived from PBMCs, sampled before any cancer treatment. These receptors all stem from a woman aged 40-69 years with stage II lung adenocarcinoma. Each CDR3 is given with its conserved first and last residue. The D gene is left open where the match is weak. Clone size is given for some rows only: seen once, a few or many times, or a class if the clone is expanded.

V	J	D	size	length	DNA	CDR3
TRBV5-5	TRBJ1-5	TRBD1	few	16	TGTGCCAGCAGCTCCGACACAGGGGACAGCAATCAGCCCCAGCATTTT	CASSSDTGDSNQPQHF
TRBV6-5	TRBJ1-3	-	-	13	TGTGCCAGCAGTTTAACGTCTGGAAACACCATATATTTT	CASSLTSGNTIYF
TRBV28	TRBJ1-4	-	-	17	TGTGCCAGCAGTTCCTCGTCAGAGGTCGGATGGGATGAAAAACTGTTTTTT	CASSSSSEVGWDEKLFF
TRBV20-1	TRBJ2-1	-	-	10	TGCAGTGCTTATTACAATGAGCAGTTCTTC	CSAYYNEQFF
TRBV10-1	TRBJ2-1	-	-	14	TGCGCCAGCAGCCCGGGAACGGGGTACAATGAGCAGTTCTTC	CASSPGTGYNEQFF
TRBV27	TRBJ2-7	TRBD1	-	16	TGTGCCAGCAGTTTGTCCGGGACAGGGCTCCCCTACGAGCAGTACTTC	CASSLSGTGLPYEQYF
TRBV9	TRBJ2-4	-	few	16	TGTGCCAGCAGCGTAGGGTTTGGAGGGGCGGGAAACATTCAGTACTTC	CASSVGFGGAGNIQYF
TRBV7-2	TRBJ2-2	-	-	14	TGTGCCAGCAGCTCGGGGGTCCCGACCGGGGAGCTGTTTTTT	CASSSGVPTGELFF
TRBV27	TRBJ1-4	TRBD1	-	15	TGTGCCAGCAGTCGCGGGACAGGGTATTGGGAAAAACTGTTTTTT	CASSRGTGYWEKLFF
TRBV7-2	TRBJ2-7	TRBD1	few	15	TGTGCCAGCAGCTTCCTTCTTGGGACAGCCTACGAGCAGTACTTC	CASSFLLGTAYEQYF
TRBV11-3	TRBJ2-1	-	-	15	TGTGCCAGCAGCTTAGGTGGCAGGGTGCTGGATGAGCAGTTCTTC	CASSLGGRVLDEQFF
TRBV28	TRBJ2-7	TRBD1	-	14	TGTGCCAGCAGTCCCCCGGGACAGCCCTACGAGCAGTACTTC	CASSPPGQPYEQYF
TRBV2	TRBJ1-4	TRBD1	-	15	TGTGCCAGCAGTGAACGGGGGACAGGGGATGAAAAACTGTTTTTT	CASSERGTGDEKLFF